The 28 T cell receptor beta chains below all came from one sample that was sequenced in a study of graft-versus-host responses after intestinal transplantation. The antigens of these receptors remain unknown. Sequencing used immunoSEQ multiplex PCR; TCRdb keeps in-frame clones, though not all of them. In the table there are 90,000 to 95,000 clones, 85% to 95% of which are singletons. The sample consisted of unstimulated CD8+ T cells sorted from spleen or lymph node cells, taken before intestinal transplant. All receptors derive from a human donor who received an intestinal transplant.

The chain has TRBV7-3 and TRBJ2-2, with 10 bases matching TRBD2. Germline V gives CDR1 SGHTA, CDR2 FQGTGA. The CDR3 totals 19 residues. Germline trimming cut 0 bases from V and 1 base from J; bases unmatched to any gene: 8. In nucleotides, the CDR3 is TGTGCCAGCAGCTTAACGTACCTAGCGGGGGCCCAGAACACCGGGGAGCTGTTTTTT. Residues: CASSLTYLAGAQNTGELFF.

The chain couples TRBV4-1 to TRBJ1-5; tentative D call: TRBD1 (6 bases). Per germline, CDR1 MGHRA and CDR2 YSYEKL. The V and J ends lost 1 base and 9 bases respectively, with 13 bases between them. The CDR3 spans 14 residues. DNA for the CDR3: TGCGCCAGCAGCCAAGTAACAGGGTTGGGGCCCCAGCATTTT. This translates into CASSQVTGLGPQHF.

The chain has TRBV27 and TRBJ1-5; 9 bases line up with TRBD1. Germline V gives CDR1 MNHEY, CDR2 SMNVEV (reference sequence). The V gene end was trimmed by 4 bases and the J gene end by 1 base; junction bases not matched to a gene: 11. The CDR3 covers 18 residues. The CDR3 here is CASSSIGDRDISNQPQHF. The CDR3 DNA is TGTGCCAGCAGTTCGATCGGGGACAGGGATATCAGCAATCAGCCCCAGCATTTT.

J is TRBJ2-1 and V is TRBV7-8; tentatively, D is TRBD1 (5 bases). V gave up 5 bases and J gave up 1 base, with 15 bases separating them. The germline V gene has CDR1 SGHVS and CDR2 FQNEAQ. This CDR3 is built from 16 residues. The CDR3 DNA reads TGTGCCAGCAGCCTCGAACAGGTCAGATCCTACAATGAGCAGTTCTTC. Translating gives CASSLEQVRSYNEQFF.

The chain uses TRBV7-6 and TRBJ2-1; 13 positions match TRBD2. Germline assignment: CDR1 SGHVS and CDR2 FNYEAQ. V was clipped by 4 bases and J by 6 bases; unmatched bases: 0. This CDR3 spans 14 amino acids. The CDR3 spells CASSWTSGGNEQFF. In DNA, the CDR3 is TGTGCCAGCAGCTGGACTAGCGGGGGCAATGAGCAGTTCTTC. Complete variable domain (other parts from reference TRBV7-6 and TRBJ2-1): GAGVSQSPRYKVTKRGQDVALRCDPISGHVSLYWYRQALGQGPEFLTYFNYEAQQDKSGLPNDRFSAERPEGSISTLTIQRTEQRDSAMYRCASSWTSGGNEQFFGPGTRLTVL.

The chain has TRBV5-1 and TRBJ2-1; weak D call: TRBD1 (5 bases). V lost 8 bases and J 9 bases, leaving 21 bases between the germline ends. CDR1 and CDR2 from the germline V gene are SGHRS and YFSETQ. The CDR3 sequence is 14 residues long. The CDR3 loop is CASTHNTRVSEQFF. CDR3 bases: TGCGCCAGTACCCACAACACCAGGGTTTCTGAGCAGTTCTTC.

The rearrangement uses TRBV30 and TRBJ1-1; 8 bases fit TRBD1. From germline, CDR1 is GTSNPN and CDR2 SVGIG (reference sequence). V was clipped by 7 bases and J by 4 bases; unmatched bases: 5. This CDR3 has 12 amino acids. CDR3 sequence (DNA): TGTGCCTTGGACAGGGACGGCACTGAAGCTTTCTTT. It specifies CALDRDGTEAFF.

The CDR3 sequence is CASSAYVGGNSNQPQHF. The CDR3 DNA reads as TGTGCCAGCAGTGCTTACGTAGGCGGAAATAGCAATCAGCCCCAGCATTTT. The chain links TRBV2 to TRBJ1-5, with no clear D. The V end was cut by 4 bases, the J end by 0 bases, with 16 bases between. This CDR3 spans 17 amino acids. Germline V gene lookup returns CDR1 SNHLY and CDR2 FYNNEI.

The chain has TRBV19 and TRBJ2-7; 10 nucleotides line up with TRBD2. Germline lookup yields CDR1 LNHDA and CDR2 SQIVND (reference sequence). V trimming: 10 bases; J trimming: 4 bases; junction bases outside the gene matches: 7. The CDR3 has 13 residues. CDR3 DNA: TGTGCCACTCAGCGGGGGGGCCGGTACGAGCAGTACTTC. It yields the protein CATQRGGRYEQYF. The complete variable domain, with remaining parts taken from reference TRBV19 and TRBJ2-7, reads DGGITQSPKYLFRKEGQNVTLSCEQNLNHDAMYWYRQDPGQGLRLIYYSQIVNDFQKGDIAEGYSVSREKKESFPLTVTSAQKNPTAFYLCATQRGGRYEQYFGPGTRLTVT.

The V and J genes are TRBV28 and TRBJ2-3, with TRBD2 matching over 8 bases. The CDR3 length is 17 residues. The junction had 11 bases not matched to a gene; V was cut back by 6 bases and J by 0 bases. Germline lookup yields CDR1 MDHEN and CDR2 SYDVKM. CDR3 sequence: CASRQTSEKASTDTQYF. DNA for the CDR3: TGTGCCAGCAGACAGACTAGCGAGAAAGCTAGCACAGATACGCAGTATTTT.

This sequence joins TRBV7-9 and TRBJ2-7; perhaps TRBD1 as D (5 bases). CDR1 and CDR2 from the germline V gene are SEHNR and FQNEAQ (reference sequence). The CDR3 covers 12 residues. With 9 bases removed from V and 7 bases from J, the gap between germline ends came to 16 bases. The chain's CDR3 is CASSGPVEEQYF. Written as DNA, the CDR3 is TGTGCCAGTTCAGGGCCGGTTGAGGAGCAGTACTTC. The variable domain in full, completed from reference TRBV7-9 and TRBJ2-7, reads DTGVSQNPRHKITKRGQNVTFRCDPISEHNRLYWYRQTLGQGPEFLTYFQNEAQLEKSRLLSDRFSAERPKGSFSTLEIQRTEQGDSAMYLCASSGPVEEQYFGPGTRLTVT.

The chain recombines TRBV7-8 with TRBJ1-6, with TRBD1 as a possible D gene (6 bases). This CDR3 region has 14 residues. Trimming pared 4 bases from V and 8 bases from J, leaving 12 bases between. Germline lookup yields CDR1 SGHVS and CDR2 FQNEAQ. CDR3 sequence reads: CASSSTGPYSPLHF. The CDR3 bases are TGTGCCAGCAGCTCAACAGGGCCATATTCACCCCTCCACTTT.

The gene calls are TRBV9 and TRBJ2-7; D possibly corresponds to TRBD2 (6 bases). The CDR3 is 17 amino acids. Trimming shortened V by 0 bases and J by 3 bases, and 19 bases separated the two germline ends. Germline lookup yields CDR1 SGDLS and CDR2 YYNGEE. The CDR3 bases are TGTGCCAGCAGCGTAGCTGATGAGGTCGGGGGAGGCTACGAGCAGTACTTC. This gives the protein CASSVADEVGGGYEQYF.

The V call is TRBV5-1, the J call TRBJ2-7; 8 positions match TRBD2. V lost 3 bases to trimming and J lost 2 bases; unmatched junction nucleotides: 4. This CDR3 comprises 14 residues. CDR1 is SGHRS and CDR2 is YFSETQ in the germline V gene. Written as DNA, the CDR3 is TGCGCCAGCAGCTGGACAGCGGGAGCCTACGAGCAGTACTTC. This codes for CASSWTAGAYEQYF.

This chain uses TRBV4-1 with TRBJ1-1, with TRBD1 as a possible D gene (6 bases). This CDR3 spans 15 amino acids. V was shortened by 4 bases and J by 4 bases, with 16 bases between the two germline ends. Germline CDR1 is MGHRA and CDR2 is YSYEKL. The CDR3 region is CASSRKDGGPTEAFF. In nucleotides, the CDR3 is TGCGCCAGCAGCCGCAAAGACGGGGGGCCCACTGAAGCTTTCTTT.

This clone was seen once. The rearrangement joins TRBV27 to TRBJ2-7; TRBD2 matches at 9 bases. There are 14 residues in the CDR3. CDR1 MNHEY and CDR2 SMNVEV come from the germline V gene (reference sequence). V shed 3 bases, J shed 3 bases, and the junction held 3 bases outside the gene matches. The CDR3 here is CASSFSGRGYEQYF. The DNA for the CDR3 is TGTGCCAGCAGTTTTAGCGGGAGAGGCTACGAGCAGTACTTC.

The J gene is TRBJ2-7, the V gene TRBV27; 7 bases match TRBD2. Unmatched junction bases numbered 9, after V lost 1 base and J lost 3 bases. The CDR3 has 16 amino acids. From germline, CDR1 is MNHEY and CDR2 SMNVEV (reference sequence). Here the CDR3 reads CASSLFPGGRYYEQYF. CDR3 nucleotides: TGTGCCAGCAGTTTATTCCCGGGCGGGAGATACTACGAGCAGTACTTC.

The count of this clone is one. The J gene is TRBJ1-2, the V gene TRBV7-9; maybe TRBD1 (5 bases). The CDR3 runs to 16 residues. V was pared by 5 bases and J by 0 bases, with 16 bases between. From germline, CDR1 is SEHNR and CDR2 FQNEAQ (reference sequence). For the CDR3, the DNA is TGTGCCAGCAGCCCCTCGGTTGGGGCTACTAACTATGGCTACACCTTC. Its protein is CASSPSVGATNYGYTF.

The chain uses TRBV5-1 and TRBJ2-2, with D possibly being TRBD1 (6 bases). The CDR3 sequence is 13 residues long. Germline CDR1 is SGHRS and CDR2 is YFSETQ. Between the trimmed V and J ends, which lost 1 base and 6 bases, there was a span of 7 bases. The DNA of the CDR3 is TGCGCCAGCAGCTTGCAGGGGTCCGGGGAGCTGTTTTTT. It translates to CASSLQGSGELFF. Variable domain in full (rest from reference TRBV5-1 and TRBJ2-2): KAGVTQTPRYLIKTRGQQVTLSCSPISGHRSVSWYQQTPGQGLQFLFEYFSETQRNKGNFPGRFSGRQFSNSRSEMNVSTLELGDSALYLCASSLQGSGELFFGEGSRLTVL.

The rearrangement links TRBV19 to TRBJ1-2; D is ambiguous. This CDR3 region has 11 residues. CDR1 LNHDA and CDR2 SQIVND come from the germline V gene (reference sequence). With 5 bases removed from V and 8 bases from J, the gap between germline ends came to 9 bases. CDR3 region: CASSVPGGYTF. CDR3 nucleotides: TGTGCCAGTAGTGTCCCGGGGGGCTACACCTTC.

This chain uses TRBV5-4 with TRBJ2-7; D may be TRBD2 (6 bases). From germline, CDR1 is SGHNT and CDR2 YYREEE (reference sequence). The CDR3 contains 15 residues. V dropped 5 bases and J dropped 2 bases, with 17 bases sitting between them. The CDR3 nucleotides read TGTGCCAGCAGGAATAGCGGCACTAGGGCCTACGAGCAGTACTTC. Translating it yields CASRNSGTRAYEQYF. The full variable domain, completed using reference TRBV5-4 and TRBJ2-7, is ETGVTQSPTHLIKTRGQQVTLRCSSQSGHNTVSWYQQALGQGPQFIFQYYREEENGRGNFPPRFSGLQFPNYSSELNVNALELDDSALYLCASRNSGTRAYEQYFGPGTRLTVT.

CDR3 loop: CASSRLAEQTRSDNEQFF. The CDR3 DNA follows: TGTGCCAGCAGCCGACTAGCGGAACAGACGAGGAGTGACAATGAGCAGTTCTTC. The rearrangement uses TRBV7-8 and TRBJ2-1, with 9 bases matching TRBD2. Germline V gene sequence: CDR1 SGHVS, CDR2 FQNEAQ. CDR3 size: 18 residues. The junction had 16 bases not matched to a gene; V was cut back by 5 bases and J by 5 bases. Variable domain in full (rest from reference TRBV7-8 and TRBJ2-1): GAGVSQSPRYKVAKRGQDVALRCDPISGHVSLFWYQQALGQGPEFLTYFQNEAQLDKSGLPSDRFFAERPEGSVSTLKIQRTQQEDSAVYLCASSRLAEQTRSDNEQFFGPGTRLTVL.

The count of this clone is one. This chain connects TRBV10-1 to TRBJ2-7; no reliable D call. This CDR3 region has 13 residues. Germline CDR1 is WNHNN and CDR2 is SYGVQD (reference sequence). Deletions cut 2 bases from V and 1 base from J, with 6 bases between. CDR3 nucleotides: TGCGCCAGCAGTGAGATCGGGTCCTACGAGCAGTACTTC. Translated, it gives CASSEIGSYEQYF.

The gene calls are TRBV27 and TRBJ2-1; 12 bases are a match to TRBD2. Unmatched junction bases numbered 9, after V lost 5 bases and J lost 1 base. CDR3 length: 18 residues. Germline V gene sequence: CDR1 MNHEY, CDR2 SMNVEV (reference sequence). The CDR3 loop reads CASSGIGTSGSSYNEQFF. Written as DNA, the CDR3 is TGTGCCAGCAGTGGAATCGGGACTAGCGGGTCTTCCTACAATGAGCAGTTCTTC.

CDR3 bases: TGTGCCAGTTCTAGGGCGGGAGGATTCTACAATGAGCAGTTCTTC. Amino acids: CASSRAGGFYNEQFF. This chain connects TRBV19 to TRBJ2-1; 8 bases match TRBD2. CDR3 size: 15 residues. The V gene end was trimmed by 8 bases and the J gene end by 3 bases; junction bases not matched to a gene: 9. Germline V lookup: CDR1 LNHDA, CDR2 SQIVND (reference sequence).

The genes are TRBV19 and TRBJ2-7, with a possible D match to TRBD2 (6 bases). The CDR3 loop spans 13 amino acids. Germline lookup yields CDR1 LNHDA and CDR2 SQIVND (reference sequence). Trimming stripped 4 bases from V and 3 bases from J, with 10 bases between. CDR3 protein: CASSTGVGYEQYF. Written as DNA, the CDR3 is TGTGCCAGTAGTACGGGAGTTGGCTACGAGCAGTACTTC.

The CDR3 protein is CASSRLAGTGELFF. The CDR3 bases are TGTGCCAGTAGTAGACTAGCGGGCACCGGGGAGCTGTTTTTT. V is TRBV19 and J is TRBJ2-2; 10 positions agree with TRBD2. The V and J ends lost 4 bases and 4 bases, in that order; junction bases with no gene match: 0. The germline gives CDR1 LNHDA, CDR2 SQIVND (reference sequence). The CDR3 covers 14 residues.

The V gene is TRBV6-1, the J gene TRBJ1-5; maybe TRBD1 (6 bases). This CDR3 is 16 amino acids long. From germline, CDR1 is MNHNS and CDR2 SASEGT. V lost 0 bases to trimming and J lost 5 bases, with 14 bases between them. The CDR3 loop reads CASSEAADRWDQPQHF. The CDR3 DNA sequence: TGTGCCAGCAGTGAAGCGGCGGACAGATGGGATCAGCCCCAGCATTTT.